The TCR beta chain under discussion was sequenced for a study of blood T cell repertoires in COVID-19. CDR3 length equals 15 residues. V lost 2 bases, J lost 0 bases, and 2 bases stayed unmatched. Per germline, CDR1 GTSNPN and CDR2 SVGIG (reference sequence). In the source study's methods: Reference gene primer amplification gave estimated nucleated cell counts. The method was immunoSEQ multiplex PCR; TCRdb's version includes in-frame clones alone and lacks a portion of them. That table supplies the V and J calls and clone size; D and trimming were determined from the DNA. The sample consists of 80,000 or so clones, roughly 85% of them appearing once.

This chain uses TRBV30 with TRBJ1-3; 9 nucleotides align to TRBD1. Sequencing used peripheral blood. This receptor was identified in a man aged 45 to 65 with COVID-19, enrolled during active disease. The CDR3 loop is CAWSPGQGSGNTIYF. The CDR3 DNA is TGTGCCTGGAGTCCGGGACAGGGCTCTGGAAACACCATATATTTT.